This record concerns one T cell receptor beta chain sequence. This clonotype was counted between two and nine times. The clone's antigen remains unknown. No much larger clonotype is one base removed from it; base qualities were not supplied. Library construction relied on 5' RACE. TCRdb shows the sequencer as Illumina HiSeq 2500. A second PCR of roughly 6 to 11 cycles was performed with a sample-barcoded 5' primer and a J-beta primer mix. A unique molecular identifier was introduced onto each TCR beta cDNA molecule by a template-switch 5' adaptor carrying 12 random nucleotides. Each sample yielded at least 2.5 million CDR3-containing paired-end reads. First-strand cDNA was synthesized from all RNA with the Mint cDNA synthesis kit, primed by a TRBC-specific oligonucleotide. Following uracil-DNA glycosylase treatment, a first 18-cycle PCR with universal primers M1SS and BC2_uni_R was performed on all cDNA. The paper's processing steps were these. Each sample was normalized by randomly selecting 1 million high-quality reads, each carrying a distinct molecular identifier. Reads with shared molecular identifiers were discarded instead of being binned into consensus sequences. CDR3 identification, clonotype clustering and error correction used MiTCR with a Q25 quality threshold and the strictest error-elimination algorithm. Lower-bound total TCR beta diversity was estimated with a nonparametric unseen species model using Euler transformation. In-frame beta chains were kept once TCRdb had trimmed the public reads at Q25 with fastp and called clones with MiXCR. Each CDR3 protein appears once, grouped with its most common genes and DNA. The V and J calls and clone size are TCRdb's, not the authors'. The sample contains about 1.6 million distinct CDR3 sequences, about 32% of them found a single time. The top ten clones comprise approximately 11% of the sample.

The CDR3 measures 14 amino acids from cysteine to phenylalanine. The entry retains the CDR3 DNA only, 42 bases that are in frame from base 1. Trimming takes 6 bases off V and 9 bases off J; junction bases not matched to a gene: 13. The CDR1 and CDR2 encoded by the germline V gene (reference sequence) are DFQATT and SNEGSKA. This sample is part of a study of blood T cells in healthy people across ages (dated by TCRdb to the mid-2010s). Describing the broader study: In model experiments, template switching captured roughly one uniquely barcoded TCR beta cDNA molecule for every two T cells. To track age-related changes in TCR beta repertoire diversity, the study relied on deep sequencing normalized with unique cDNA molecular identifiers. The donors were split into four age groups: young (average 16 years), middle-aged (roughly 39), aged (62) and long-lived (over 80). To avoid experimental bias, donors of different ages were distributed randomly across sequencing lanes. Two additional independent replicas of 1 million unique cDNA reads from the same blood draw were analyzed for two donors (one aged 18 to 29 and one aged 80 or older). The full study reports these points: Conclusive comparison of naive and antigen-experienced compartments was prevented by the profiling of bulk unsorted PBMCs. Donor CMV infection status was unknown, potentially confounding age-related changes in expanded clonotypes. Estimates of total diversity based on one million sequenced T cells were considered lower bounds and underestimates. The percentage of naive T cells measured by flow cytometry correlated strongly with observed TCR beta diversity. Observed TCR beta diversity per million T cells fell roughly linearly with age, and a significant reduction was already apparent by age roughly 40. Compared with the aged group, the long-lived group had more naive CD4+ T cells, fewer expanded clones and increased TCR diversity, suggesting age selection.

Systemically healthy Caucasian individuals from Russia, roughly 40 in total and aged about 6 to 90 years, were included as donors. About 10 milliliters of peripheral blood were collected from each donor into EDTA-treated Vacutainer tubes. Ficoll-Paque density-gradient centrifugation was used to isolate PBMCs, with at least 6.5 million obtained per sample. Trizol reagent was used to extract total RNA from the PBMCs, yielding at least 5 micrograms per sample. For every donor, an aliquot of PBMCs went through flow cytometry to measure the percentages of naive CD45RAhigh/CD27high T cells. The sample consisted of blood. This chain is built from TRBV20-1 and TRBJ2-1, and 8 bases in between align with TRBD2. The TCR originated in a woman aged 25 to 45 in good health. The DNA is TGCAGTGCGACTACAGGTGCGGGGGGTGGTGAGCAGTTCTTC. It translates as CSATTGAGGGEQFF.